This T cell receptor beta chain emerged from a study of blood T cell repertoires in COVID-19. About the research overall: COVID-19 samples collected from the United States, Italy and Spain covered acute and convalescent phases.

Germline V lookup: CDR1 LNHDA, CDR2 SQIVND (reference sequence). CDR3 size: 14 residues. V was clipped by 1 base and J by 8 bases, with 12 bases between them. As handled by the study authors: Researchers report that nucleated cell counts were estimated from reference gene primer amplification. Profiled with immunoSEQ multiplex PCR; TCRdb holds only in-frame clones, not every one. The V and J calls and clone size were taken over from that table, and D and trimming were inferred from the DNA. The repertoire holds around 110,000 clones, with about 82% as singletons. The sample comprised peripheral blood. The clonotype was recovered from a man between 60 and 75 years old with active or convalescent COVID-19. The rearrangement links TRBV19 to TRBJ2-1, with a weak D call TRBD2 (6 bases). The CDR3 coding sequence is TGTGCCAGTAGTATAGGGGGAGGCCAGTATGAGCAGTTCTTC. This translates into CASSIGGGQYEQFF.